Listed below are T cell receptor beta chains from one sample, sequenced in a study of blood T cell repertoires in COVID-19. Using immunoSEQ multiplex PCR, the repertoire was profiled, and TCRdb retains in-frame clones only, with some absent. The data show 100,000 to 130,000 clones, roughly 88% seen once. Sequenced: peripheral blood. These receptors were collected from a human donor in a cohort sampled during active COVID-19. Both conserved end residues are part of each CDR3. A D gene is named only where the DNA matches it firmly. Size is omitted from some rows. Given values are once, few, many or a class for expanded clones.

V gene	D gene	J gene	clone size	CDR3 DNA	CDR3 protein
TRBV19	TRBD2	TRBJ2-7	.	TGTGCCAGTAGTCGATCGGTAGCGGGAAGCGAGCAGTACTTC	CASSRSVAGSEQYF
TRBV27	TRBD1	TRBJ1-2	.	TGTGCCAGCAGGACAGGGTGGGGTAACTATGGCTACACCTTC	CASRTGWGNYGYTF
TRBV9	.	TRBJ1-3	.	TGTGCCAGCGGGGCAGGGGATAAGGACACCATATATTTT	CASGAGDKDTIYF
TRBV3-1/TRBV3-2	TRBD2	TRBJ2-1	.	TGTGCCAGCAGCCAAGGGTATCGGCGGGGGTTCAATGAGCAGTTCTTC	CASSQGYRRGFNEQFF
TRBV7-2	.	TRBJ1-2	once	TGTGCCAGCAGCTTCGGACAGTATTCTAACTATGGCTACACCTTC	CASSFGQYSNYGYTF
TRBV23-1	.	TRBJ1-6	.	TGCGCCAGCAGCTACCGTTATTCACCCCTCCACTTT	CASSYRYSPLHF
TRBV4-1	.	TRBJ2-5	.	TGCGCCAGCAGCCTATACGGGGGAAGAGAGACCCAGTACTTC	CASSLYGGRETQYF
TRBV6-5	.	TRBJ1-6	.	TGTGCCAGCAGCAGGGCGGGAAATTCACCCCTCCACTTT	CASSRAGNSPLHF
TRBV18	TRBD1	TRBJ2-1	.	TGTGCCAGCTCCACGAGGGACGGCCAGGGGGACAATGAGCAGTTCTTC	CASSTRDGQGDNEQFF
TRBV6-4	TRBD1	TRBJ1-1	.	TGTGCCAGCAGTGCGGGACAGGGGAACACTGAAGCTTTCTTT	CASSAGQGNTEAFF
TRBV7-3	TRBD1	TRBJ2-1	.	TGTGCCAGCAGCTTATGGCAGGGGGATGAGCAGTTCTTC	CASSLWQGDEQFF
TRBV4-1	TRBD2	TRBJ2-1	.	TGCGCCAGCAGCAATAGCGGGAGTAAGCAGTTCTTC	CASSNSGSKQFF
TRBV21-1	.	TRBJ2-1	.	TGTGCCAGCAGCAAAGGGGGAGGGACTTTAAACAATGAGCAGTTCTTC	CASSKGGGTLNNEQFF
TRBV19	TRBD1	TRBJ1-4	.	TGTGCCAGTAGTAGACAGGGGGCGGCGGAAGAAAAACTGTTTTTT	CASSRQGAAEEKLFF
TRBV28	.	TRBJ1-1	.	TGTGCCAGCAGTCTACTAGGGAGCCGGGGGAACACTGAAGCTTTCTTT	CASSLLGSRGNTEAFF
TRBV7-8	.	TRBJ1-1	.	TGTGCCAGCAGCCGGGGGGCCTTGAACACTGAAGCTTTCTTT	CASSRGALNTEAFF
TRBV18	TRBD1	TRBJ1-1	.	TGTGCCAGCTCCGAGAGTCCTTCAGGGGGCATGAACACTGAAGCTTTCTTT	CASSESPSGGMNTEAFF
TRBV6-5	.	TRBJ2-7	.	TGTGCCAGCAGTCAACGTGGTGGCTCCGTGTACGAGCAGTACTTC	CASSQRGGSVYEQYF
TRBV5-6	TRBD1	TRBJ1-6	.	TGTGCCAGCAGCGCAAGAAGCAGCGGGACAGGGGAATCACCCCTCCACTTT	CASSARSSGTGESPLHF
TRBV18	.	TRBJ2-7	.	TGTGCCAGCTCACCAGATAGGTTAGGGGGCTACGAGCAGTACTTC	CASSPDRLGGYEQYF
TRBV4-2	TRBD2	TRBJ2-7	.	TGTGCCAGCAGCCAAGATCCCCGGACTAGCGGGCATTCCTACGAGCAGTACTTC	CASSQDPRTSGHSYEQYF
TRBV7-9	TRBD2	TRBJ2-1	few	TGTGCCAGCAGCTTGGGTACGGGACTAGCGGGGTACAATGAGCAGTTCTTC	CASSLGTGLAGYNEQFF
TRBV3-1/TRBV3-2	TRBD2	TRBJ2-4	.	TGTGCCAGCAGCCAGCTACAGTTAGCGGGGGGGCTCGGCAAAAACATTCAGTACTTC	CASSQLQLAGGLGKNIQYF
TRBV19	.	TRBJ2-1	.	TGTGCCAGTAGTATAGTAGCAGGGCCCTACAATGAGCAGTTCTTC	CASSIVAGPYNEQFF
TRBV9	TRBD1	TRBJ1-1	.	TGTGCCAGCAGCTTCAGGACAGGCCCGAACACTGAAGCTTTCTTT	CASSFRTGPNTEAFF
TRBV7-3	.	TRBJ2-2	.	TGTGCCAGCAGCTTAATGGATGGCGGGCTAAACGGGAACACCGGGGAGCTGTTTTTT	CASSLMDGGLNGNTGELFF
TRBV28	TRBD1	TRBJ2-7	.	TGTGCCAGCAGTTCAACAGGGGGCGATTGCGAGCAGTACTTC	CASSSTGGDCEQYF
TRBV5-5	.	TRBJ1-5	.	TGTGCCAGCAGCTCCCAGGGGTATCGTAATCAGCCCCAGCATTTT	CASSSQGYRNQPQHF
TRBV9	TRBD1	TRBJ1-6	.	TGTGCCAGCAGCGTAGGGGACAGAAATTCACCCCTCCACTTT	CASSVGDRNSPLHF
TRBV3-1/TRBV3-2	.	TRBJ1-6	.	TGTGCCAGCAGCCAAGATCTAGTATCACCCCTCCACTTT	CASSQDLVSPLHF
TRBV19	TRBD1	TRBJ2-2	.	TGTGCCAGTTCCCCTTGGACAGGGTGGACCGGGGAGCTGTTTTTT	CASSPWTGWTGELFF
TRBV6-2/TRBV6-3	.	TRBJ1-5	few	TGTGCCAGCAGTTACTTTGGGGACTTCCAAACGGAGCCCCAGCATTTT	CASSYFGDFQTEPQHF
TRBV7-9	TRBD2	TRBJ2-1	once	TGTGCCAGCAACGAACTAGCGGGAGCACGCAATGAGCAGTTCTTC	CASNELAGARNEQFF
TRBV15	.	TRBJ1-1	.	TGTGCCACCAGCAGGACTGAGAGCACTGAAGCTTTCTTT	CATSRTESTEAFF
TRBV7-3	.	TRBJ2-6	.	TGTGCCAGCAGGTCGCAGGGATCTGGGGCCAACGTCCTGACTTTC	CASRSQGSGANVLTF
TRBV29-1	.	TRBJ1-3	.	TGCAGCGTTGGACAGGAGGGAAACACCATATATTTT	CSVGQEGNTIYF
TRBV25-1	.	TRBJ2-1	.	TGTGCCAGCAGTGGCCCCTGGGGCAGGGAGCAGTTCTTC	CASSGPWGREQFF
TRBV9	TRBD2	TRBJ2-5	.	TGTGCCAGCTCCAGGGAGGGACACCAAGAGACCCAGTACTTC	CASSREGHQETQYF
TRBV2	TRBD2	TRBJ2-1	.	TGTGCCAGCAGTGATTCCCTTCGCGGGGGCTCCTACAATGAGCAGTTCTTC	CASSDSLRGGSYNEQFF
TRBV28	.	TRBJ1-5	.	TGTGCCATCGCGGGGTGGGGACCATATAGCAATCAGCCCCAGCATTTT	CAIAGWGPYSNQPQHF
TRBV11-1	TRBD2	TRBJ2-7	.	TGTGCCAGCAGTTTTCCCCCCAGCGGGAGGGCCTCCGAGCAGTACTTC	CASSFPPSGRASEQYF
TRBV28	TRBD1	TRBJ1-5	.	TGTGCCAGCAGTTTTGGGACAGGGGAACGGTGGGGCAATCAGCCCCAGCATTTT	CASSFGTGERWGNQPQHF
TRBV5-6	.	TRBJ1-5	.	TGTGCCAGCAGCTTGCGGCAGGGTGGCCGGCCCCAGCATTTT	CASSLRQGGRPQHF
TRBV19	TRBD1	TRBJ1-2	.	TGTGCCAGTAGTATTATGGACAGGGGCCCTCATGGCTACACCTTC	CASSIMDRGPHGYTF
TRBV19	TRBD2	TRBJ2-1	.	TGTGCCACCCGGACTAGCGGGGGGGACTACAATGAGCAGTTCTTC	CATRTSGGDYNEQFF
TRBV10-3	.	TRBJ1-1	.	TGTGCCATCAGTGACACAGTTGAAGCTTTCTTT	CAISDTVEAFF
TRBV18	.	TRBJ1-1	.	TGTGCCAGCTCACCGGGGAGCACTGAAGCTTTCTTT	CASSPGSTEAFF
TRBV15	TRBD1	TRBJ1-3	.	TGTGCCACCAGTACGGCCAGGGGGCCTGGAAACACCATATATTTT	CATSTARGPGNTIYF
TRBV19	TRBD2	TRBJ2-1	.	TGTGCCAGTAGTCTTGGCGGGGGGGGCCCCATCAATGAGCAGTTCTTC	CASSLGGGGPINEQFF
TRBV7-8	TRBD1	TRBJ1-5	.	TGTGCCAGCAGCGGACGGACAGGGGGAAGCAATCAGCCCCAGCATTTT	CASSGRTGGSNQPQHF
TRBV9	TRBD1	TRBJ1-6	.	TGTGCCAGCAGCGTTGGGGACAGGGGAAATTCACCCCTCCACTTT	CASSVGDRGNSPLHF